The clone carrying this T cell receptor (beta chain) was observed at least ten times. Its target is not known. The CDR3 is made up of 18 amino acids. Germline CDR1 reads MGHRA; CDR2 reads YSYEKL. Trimming cost V 2 bases and J 5 bases, with 22 bases left between them. This sample stems from a study of CD8 T cells in ankylosing spondylitis. Quantitative 5'-RACE with molecular barcodes was used to make the TCR beta libraries. MiXCR, run by TCRdb on the 5' RACE reads, gives a single entry per CDR3 protein. The sample yields fewer than 450,000 distinct CDR3 sequences, under 20% seen once. Study-wide points: Within matched ankylosing spondylitis synovial fluid, disease-linked clones were reportedly significantly enriched. Blood from ankylosing spondylitis patients appeared to carry a characteristic roughly eight-variant TCR beta motif.

The source of this sequence is a male donor with ankylosing spondylitis. The rearrangement links TRBV4-1 to TRBJ2-1; D gene ambiguous. The sequenced sample was blood, either unsorted or a sorted T cell fraction (not recorded which). The CDR3, as DNA: TGCGCCAGCAGCCAATCCCGACCGCGGTCCACTCGACACAATGAGCAGTTCTTC. The encoded protein is CASSQSRPRSTRHNEQFF.